This T cell receptor (beta chain) was identified during a study of OX40 agonist ivuxolimab in advanced cancers. This clone was seen just once. The V end was cut by 2 bases, the J end by 2 bases, with 5 bases between. Germline V CDR1 and CDR2: ENHRY, SYGVKD. The CDR3 runs 13 residues. Assay: immunoSEQ multiplex PCR; the TCRdb copy retains only in-frame clones and omits some. Seen here are about 62,000 clones, around 85% observed once, and the top ten hold over 3.5%. The sample in question was CD4+ or CD8+ T cells sorted from blood, obtained in a trial of the OX40 agonist ivuxolimab. The rearrangement uses TRBV10-3 and TRBJ2-3; D ambiguous. The TCR comes from an adult with an advanced solid tumor such as melanoma, head and neck, liver or kidney cancer. CDR3 DNA: TGTGCCATCAGTGAGGCGGTCACAGATACGCAGTATTTT. As protein: CAISEAVTDTQYF.